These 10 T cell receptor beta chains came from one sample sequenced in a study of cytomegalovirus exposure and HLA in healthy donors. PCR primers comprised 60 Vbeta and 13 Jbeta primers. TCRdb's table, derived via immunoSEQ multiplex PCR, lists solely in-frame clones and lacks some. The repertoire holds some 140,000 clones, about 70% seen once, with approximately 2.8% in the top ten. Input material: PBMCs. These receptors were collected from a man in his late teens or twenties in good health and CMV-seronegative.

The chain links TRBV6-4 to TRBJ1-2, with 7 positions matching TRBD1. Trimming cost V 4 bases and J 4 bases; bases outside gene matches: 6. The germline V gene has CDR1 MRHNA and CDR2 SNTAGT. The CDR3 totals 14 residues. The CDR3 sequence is CASSVGGFSYGYTF. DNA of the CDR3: TGTGCCAGCAGTGTAGGGGGCTTCAGCTATGGCTACACCTTC.

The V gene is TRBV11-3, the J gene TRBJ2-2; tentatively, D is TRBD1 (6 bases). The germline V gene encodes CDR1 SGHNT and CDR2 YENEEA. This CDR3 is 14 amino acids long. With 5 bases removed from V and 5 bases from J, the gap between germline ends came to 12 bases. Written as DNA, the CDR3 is TGTGCCAGCAGCCTACAGGGAAGGACCGGGGAGCTGTTTTTT. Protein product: CASSLQGRTGELFF.

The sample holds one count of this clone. The CDR3 DNA is TGTGCCAGCAGTGAGAGCGGGTGGACTAGCGGGGAGGATACGCAGTATTTT. This encodes CASSESGWTSGEDTQYF. V gene TRBV2 combines with J gene TRBJ2-3, with 12 positions matching TRBD2. Germline CDR1 and CDR2: SNHLY and FYNNEI. CDR3 length: 17 residues. The junction had 10 bases not matched to a gene; V was cut back by 3 bases and J by 6 bases.

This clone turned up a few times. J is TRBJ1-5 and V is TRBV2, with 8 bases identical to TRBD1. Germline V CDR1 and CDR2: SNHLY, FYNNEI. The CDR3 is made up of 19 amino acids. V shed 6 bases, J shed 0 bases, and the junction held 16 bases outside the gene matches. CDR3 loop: CASRTRGTGGPYSNQPQHF. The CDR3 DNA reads TGTGCCAGCAGGACCAGAGGGACAGGTGGACCGTATAGCAATCAGCCCCAGCATTTT.

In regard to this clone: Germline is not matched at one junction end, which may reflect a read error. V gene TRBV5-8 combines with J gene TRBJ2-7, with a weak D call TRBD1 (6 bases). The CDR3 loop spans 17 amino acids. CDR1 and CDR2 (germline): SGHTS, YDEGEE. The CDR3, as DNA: TGTGCCAGCAGCTTGGCCTACACAGGGTTGGGTACCTACGAGCAGTACTTT. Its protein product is CASSLAYTGLGTYEQYF.

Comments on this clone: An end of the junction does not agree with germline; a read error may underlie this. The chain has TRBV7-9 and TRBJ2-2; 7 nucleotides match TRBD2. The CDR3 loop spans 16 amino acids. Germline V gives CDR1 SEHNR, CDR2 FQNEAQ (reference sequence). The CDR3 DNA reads TGTTCCAGCAGCCCCAAAGGAAGCGGGGTCGGAGGGGAGCTGTTTTTT. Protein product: CSSSPKGSGVGGELFF. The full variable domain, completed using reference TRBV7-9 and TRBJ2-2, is DTGVSQNPRHKITKRGQNVTFRCDPISEHNRLYWYRQTLGQGPEFLTYFQNEAQLEKSRLLSDRFSAERPKGSFSTLEIQRTEQGDSAMYLCSSSPKGSGVGGELFFGEGSRLTVL.

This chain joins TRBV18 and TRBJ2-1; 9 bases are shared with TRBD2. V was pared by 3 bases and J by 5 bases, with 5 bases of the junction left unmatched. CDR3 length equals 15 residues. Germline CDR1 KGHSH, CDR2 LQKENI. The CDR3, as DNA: TGTGCCAGCTCACCGACTAGCGGCCTCAACAATGAGCAGTTCTTC. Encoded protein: CASSPTSGLNNEQFF.

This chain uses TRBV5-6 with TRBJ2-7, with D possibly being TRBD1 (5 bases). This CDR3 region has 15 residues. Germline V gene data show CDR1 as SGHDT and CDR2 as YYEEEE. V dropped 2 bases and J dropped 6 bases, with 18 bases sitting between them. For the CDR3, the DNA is TGTGCCAGCAGCTTTTCCCATCGACAGCACCTCGAGCAGTACTTC. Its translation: CASSFSHRQHLEQYF.

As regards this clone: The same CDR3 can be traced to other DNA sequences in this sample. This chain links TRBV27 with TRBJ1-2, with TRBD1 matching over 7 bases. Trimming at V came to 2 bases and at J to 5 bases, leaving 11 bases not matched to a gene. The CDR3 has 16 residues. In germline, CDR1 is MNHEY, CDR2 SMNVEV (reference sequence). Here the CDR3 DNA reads TGTGCCAGCAGTTTAAGGTCTTGGGGGACAGATTATGGCTACACCTTC. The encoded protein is CASSLRSWGTDYGYTF.

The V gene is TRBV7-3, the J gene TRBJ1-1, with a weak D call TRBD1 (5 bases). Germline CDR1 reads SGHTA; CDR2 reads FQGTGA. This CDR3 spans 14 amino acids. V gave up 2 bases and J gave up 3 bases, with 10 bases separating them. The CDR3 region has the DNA TGTGCCAGCAGCTTAGCAGGGAAGGACACTGAAGCTTTCTTT. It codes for CASSLAGKDTEAFF.